The entry below gives a single T cell receptor (beta chain) sequence along with its context. This record comes from a study of shared clonotypes between healthy human individuals. Every donor, a Caucasian adult, lived in Nashville, Tennessee. The CDR3 extends over 17 amino acids. Germline CDR1 SGHNT, CDR2 YENEEA. The junction had 15 bases not matched to a gene; V was cut back by 4 bases and J by 4 bases. The data were produced by immunoSEQ multiplex PCR, yet TCRdb's version contains in-frame clones alone and is incomplete. The sample contains roughly 720,000 clones, roughly 88% of which appear only once.

Material: memory CD8+ T cells from PBMCs. Indicated subset: CD45RO+ cells pooled with CCR7-negative TemRA cells. The clonotype was recovered from a man aged 18 to 29 in good health. Some clones in this sample may be carry-over from other donors' samples. This chain uses TRBV11-3 with TRBJ2-7; TRBD2 matches 8 bases. The CDR3 spells CASSSSPRGSGSYEQYF. The CDR3, as DNA: TGTGCCAGCAGCTCCAGTCCCCGGGGCAGCGGGAGTTACGAGCAGTACTTC.